A selection of T cell receptor beta chains follows, all from one sample in a study of siplizumab effects on memory and regulatory T cells. Measured with immunoSEQ multiplex PCR; TCRdb has only the in-frame clones, and not every one. The data hold tens of thousands of clones, with 80% to 95% observed a single time. Sequencing was carried out using CD8+ T cells sorted from blood. Every receptor here comes from a human donor in good health. Each CDR3 is given with its conserved first and last residue. Each record gives: D gene, V gene, CDR3 length, J gene, clone size, CDR3 DNA, CDR3 protein. A D gene is named only where the DNA matches it firmly. Size values are once, few and many counts, or a class for expanded clones, and some rows have none.

>.|TRBV5-1|14|TRBJ1-1|.
TGCGCCAGCAGCTTGGGACGGGAGAACACTGAAGCTTTCTTT
CASSLGRENTEAFF
>TRBD1|TRBV7-8|15|TRBJ2-5|.
TGTGCCAGCAGCTGGGACAGGGATAGACAAGAGACCCAGTACTTC
CASSWDRDRQETQYF
>.|TRBV9|14|TRBJ2-3|.
TGTGCCAGCAGCCCCGGGACCTACACAGATACGCAGTATTTT
CASSPGTYTDTQYF
>.|TRBV7-8|15|TRBJ1-4|.
TGTGCCAGCAGCACCCGGACAGAACCGGATGAAAAACTGTTTTTT
CASSTRTEPDEKLFF
>.|TRBV7-9|14|TRBJ2-7|.
TGTGCCAGCAGCCCCCCCTCCCGGGCCTACGAGCAGTACTTC
CASSPPSRAYEQYF
>.|TRBV5-1|16|TRBJ2-7|.
TGCGCCAGCGCCGACTGGGAGGGGAGGGGGACTGGCGAGCAGTACTTC
CASADWEGRGTGEQYF
>.|TRBV5-6|13|TRBJ2-7|.
TGTGCCAGCAGCTTGGATCGGAGAGGGGAGCAGTACTTC
CASSLDRRGEQYF
>.|TRBV19|17|TRBJ1-5|.
TGTGCCAGTAGTCCGGACTCGACTCCAAAAGGGGATCAGCCCCAGCATTTT
CASSPDSTPKGDQPQHF
>.|TRBV5-8|17|TRBJ2-1|.
TGTGCCAGCAGCTTGGCCCTTTGGGGAAGCTCCTACAATGAGCAGTTCTTC
CASSLALWGSSYNEQFF
>.|TRBV19|12|TRBJ1-1|.
TGTGCCAGTAGTTACGGGGGCACTGAAGCTTTCTTT
CASSYGGTEAFF
>.|TRBV2|13|TRBJ1-1|.
TGTGCCAGCAGTGTTGGCAAGAACACTGAAGCTTTCTTT
CASSVGKNTEAFF
>TRBD1|TRBV2|13|TRBJ2-2|.
TGTGCCAGCAGCGGACAGGGCCCCGGGGAGCTGTTTTTT
CASSGQGPGELFF
>TRBD2|TRBV9|16|TRBJ2-1|.
TGTGCCAGCAGCGTAGCCACTAGCGGGATATACAATGAGCAGTTCTTC
CASSVATSGIYNEQFF
>.|TRBV6-6|16|TRBJ2-1|.
TGTGCCAGCAGTTACTCGACTAGGGGGGAATACAATGAGCAGTTCTTC
CASSYSTRGEYNEQFF
>.|TRBV12-5|16|TRBJ1-3|.
TGTGCTAGTGGTTTGCTGGGGCAGGGAGTTGGAAACACCATATATTTT
CASGLLGQGVGNTIYF
>.|TRBV27|13|TRBJ2-1|.
TGTGCCAGCAGTTTAGGCAGCTACAATGAGCAGTTCTTC
CASSLGSYNEQFF
>.|TRBV27|13|TRBJ2-7|.
TGTGCCAGCAGTTTCGGTGCAGTAGGGGAGCAGTACTTC
CASSFGAVGEQYF
>.|TRBV5-8|15|TRBJ1-1|.
TGTGCCAGCAGCGCCCAAGGGGAGGGGAGAACTGAAGCTTTCTTT
CASSAQGEGRTEAFF
>.|TRBV27|19|TRBJ2-3|.
TGTGCCAGCAGTTTAAGGTTGGAGGCCTTACTAGATAGCACAGATACGCAGTATTTT
CASSLRLEALLDSTDTQYF
>.|TRBV29-1|13|TRBJ2-6|.
TGCAGCGTTGAATCGCCTGGGGCCAACGTCCTGACTTTC
CSVESPGANVLTF
>.|TRBV9|14|TRBJ1-1|.
TGTGCCAGCAGCACAGACAGCCAGAACACTGAAGCTTTCTTT
CASSTDSQNTEAFF
>.|TRBV29-1|12|TRBJ2-1|.
TGCAGCGTTGGACGGCTGATGGATGAGCAGTTCTTC
CSVGRLMDEQFF
>.|TRBV4-3|14|TRBJ1-1|.
TGCGCCAGCAGCCCTAATTCGGTAAGGACTGAAGCTTTCTTT
CASSPNSVRTEAFF
>.|TRBV7-2|16|TRBJ2-7|.
TGTGCCAGCAGTAAGACTCCGGGGCTAGCCTCCTACGAGCAGTACTTC
CASSKTPGLASYEQYF
>TRBD2|TRBV2|17|TRBJ2-7|.
TGTGCCAGCAGTGAACCACCCACTAGCGGGGGGTACTACGAGCAGTACTTC
CASSEPPTSGGYYEQYF
>.|TRBV10-3|13|TRBJ2-5|.
TGTGCCATCTCGGGTCCGGGGGAAGAGACCCAGTACTTC
CAISGPGEETQYF
>TRBD1|TRBV6-1|11|TRBJ1-2|few
TGTGCCAGCAGGAACACAGGGGACTACACCTTC
CASRNTGDYTF
>.|TRBV25-1|15|TRBJ1-3|once
TGTGCCAGCAGTGTTAGGGAGGCCTCTGGAAACACCATATATTTT
CASSVREASGNTIYF
>.|TRBV15|13|TRBJ2-5|.
TGTGCCACCAGCAGCGAAACGACAAGGTCCCAGTACTTC
CATSSETTRSQYF
>.|TRBV13|17|TRBJ2-1|.
TGTGCCAGCAGCTTAGACGCCTCGGAGAGCTCCTACAATGAGCAGTTCTTC
CASSLDASESSYNEQFF
>TRBD1|TRBV7-9|16|TRBJ2-1|.
TGTGCCAGCAGCTTAGCGCAGGGGGAGTCCTACAATGAGCAGTTCTTC
CASSLAQGESYNEQFF
>TRBD2|TRBV4-3|17|TRBJ2-2|.
TGCGCCAGCAGCCAAGTCCGGGCGGGAGAGAACACCGGGGAGCTGTTTTTT
CASSQVRAGENTGELFF
>.|TRBV6-5|15|TRBJ2-3|.
TGTGCCAGCAGTCTCCCCGGGCAGGACACAGATACGCAGTATTTT
CASSLPGQDTDTQYF
>.|TRBV27|13|TRBJ2-1|.
TGTGCCAGCACGATGACTGGGGCCAATGAGCAGTTCTTC
CASTMTGANEQFF
>TRBD1|TRBV29-1|15|TRBJ1-1|.
TGCAGCGTATTTCGGCCGGGACAGGGAAACACTGAAGCTTTCTTT
CSVFRPGQGNTEAFF
>.|TRBV11-2|13|TRBJ2-7|.
TGTGCCAGCAGCATCTCGGGGTACTACGAGCAGTACTTC
CASSISGYYEQYF
>.|TRBV5-6|14|TRBJ1-4|.
TGTGCCAGCAGCTTGTCGGGATCGCTATGGAAACTGTTTTTT
CASSLSGSLWKLFF
>.|TRBV5-1|16|TRBJ2-6|.
TGCGCCAGCAGCCCCTTACAGGGTCGCGGGGCCAACGTCCTGACTTTC
CASSPLQGRGANVLTF
>TRBD1|TRBV7-9|15|TRBJ2-1|.
TGTGCCAGCAGCCCACAGGGGAGCTCCTACAATGAGCAGTTCTTC
CASSPQGSSYNEQFF
>.|TRBV5-6|14|TRBJ1-5|.
TGTGCCAGCAGCTTGGCCTGGCAAAATCAGCCCCAGCATTTT
CASSLAWQNQPQHF
>TRBD2|TRBV5-1|16|TRBJ2-1|.
TGCGCCAGCAGCGGGGAGGGACTAGCGTCCTACAATGAGCAGTTCTTC
CASSGEGLASYNEQFF
>TRBD2|TRBV5-1|12|TRBJ2-1|.
TGCGCCAGCAGACTAGCGGCAAATGAGCAGTTCTTC
CASRLAANEQFF
>.|TRBV7-3|17|TRBJ2-3|.
TGTGCCAGCAGCTTAGAGCCAAGGAGGTACGGCACAGATACGCAGTATTTT
CASSLEPRRYGTDTQYF
>.|TRBV11-2|14|TRBJ2-5|.
TGTGCCAGCAGCTTATCCCCGTACCAAGAGACCCAGTACTTC
CASSLSPYQETQYF
>.|TRBV5-7|15|TRBJ2-7|once
TGTGCCAGCAGCTCCCGGGACGGAGGAGAGGACGAGCAGTACTTC
CASSSRDGGEDEQYF
>.|TRBV2|10|TRBJ1-1|once
TGTGCCAAATTAGTATCTGAAGCTTTCTTT
CAKLVSEAFF
>.|TRBV28|11|TRBJ2-7|.
TGTGCCAGCAGGGAGGTCTACGAGCAGTACTTC
CASREVYEQYF
>TRBD2|TRBV5-6|16|TRBJ2-2|.
TGTGCCAGCAGCTTGAAGGGAGGGGTATACACCGGGGAGCTGTTTTTT
CASSLKGGVYTGELFF
>.|TRBV11-2|14|TRBJ2-5|.
TGTGCCAGCAGGCAAAGTGGTGAGAGAGAGACCCAGTACTTC
CASRQSGERETQYF